This record concerns one T cell receptor beta chain sequence. Its antigen specificity is not known. Base qualities are missing; no much larger clone stands one base away. Whole blood was collected in K2EDTA tubes by collaborating institutions according to the institutions' own protocols. Collaborator samples were shipped for TCRbeta analysis as frozen whole blood, isolated PBMCs, or DNA extracted from either sample type. V ends up 5 bases short and J 4 bases short, with an unmatched junction base count of 6. CDR1 and CDR2, per the germline V gene (reference sequence), are SEHNR and FQNEAQ. From the cysteine through the phenylalanine, the CDR3 covers 15 amino acids. Only the CDR3 portion is preserved as DNA: 45 bases, with reading frame beginning at the first base. The immunoSEQ Assay, a bias-controlled multiplex PCR, was used to amplify TCRbeta CDR3 regions from genomic DNA. The study's own analysis went as follows. Nucleated cell counts per sample were estimated from amplification of reference gene primers within the assay. To quantify the absolute abundance of each unique TCRbeta CDR3 rearrangement, sequence reads were collapsed and filtered. For each sample, productive Simpson clonality was calculated as the square root of Simpson's diversity index across productive rearrangements. The table was pulled from immuneACCESS by TCRdb, which kept in-frame rearrangements only. Such tables lose some clones; where checked, under half of the loss comes from unresolved V genes, and the rest has no known cause. That table gives V, J and clone size, and the DNA gave D and trimming. For this sample there are some 220,000 clones; around four fifths appear just once. In total, the top ten clones hold just under 6.5% of the sample.

The sample comes from a study of blood T cell repertoires in COVID-19 (dated by TCRdb to 2019 to 2021). For context, the study as a whole: Samples covering the acute and convalescent phases of COVID-19 were provided by collaborators in the United States, Italy and Spain. The material from the prospective study consisted of cDNA or gDNA derived from T cells, B-cell-depleted T cells, or PBMCs. The repertoires were released in a freely available public database meant as a resource for research on the immune response to SARS-CoV-2. The samples were drawn from two sources: the first 160 participants of the ongoing ImmuneRACE study, and 950 to 1,500 subjects contributed by 6 global collaborators. Deeply sampled blood TCRbeta repertoires from subjects exposed to, actively infected with, or recovered from COVID-19 were included in the dataset. Nearly every sample came with metadata listing a de-identified subject ID, COVID-19 status, age in years and sex. Where HLA class I and class II types were available, the types were taken from metadata supplied by the sample provider, not from assay-based typing.

What the study reported, not specific to this receptor: Clinical and demographic metadata were provided uncurated, with the amount varying by source and participant.

Sequenced sample: peripheral blood. This TCR came from a woman in her sixties with active or convalescent COVID-19. In this chain, TRBV7-9 is recombined with TRBJ2-1, with 9 junctional bases fitting TRBD2. For the CDR3, the sequence is CASSPRGGGYNEQFF. The DNA sequence is as follows: TGTGCCAGCAGCCCCCGCGGGGGGGGGTACAATGAGCAGTTCTTC. The CDR3 plus the reference TRBV7-9 and TRBJ2-1 genes for the other parts give the full variable domain: DTGVSQNPRHKITKRGQNVTFRCDPISEHNRLYWYRQTLGQGPEFLTYFQNEAQLEKSRLLSDRFSAERPKGSFSTLEIQRTEQGDSAMYLCASSPRGGGYNEQFFGPGTRLTVL.